This is a list of T cell receptor beta chains from one sample in a study of cytomegalovirus exposure and HLA in healthy donors. Sequenced by immunoSEQ multiplex PCR; TCRdb stores in-frame clones only, minus some. This table has 85,000 to 130,000 clones, around 73% appearing once. The sample consisted of PBMCs. The source is a woman in her forties in good health and CMV-seronegative. Each CDR3 is given with its conserved first and last residue. A D gene is named only where the DNA matches it firmly. Size values are once, few and many counts, or a class for expanded clones, and some rows have none.

V	J	D	size	CDR3	DNA
TRBV7-8	TRBJ2-6	TRBD2	.	CASSLFPVPGLAGAGANVLTF	TGTGCCAGCAGCTTATTTCCCGTACCGGGACTAGCGGGAGCTGGGGCCAACGTCCTGACTTTC
TRBV4-3	TRBJ2-2	TRBD2	.	CASPRLAGNTGELFF	TGCGCCAGCCCCAGACTAGCGGGGAACACCGGGGAGCTGTTTTTT
TRBV7-2	TRBJ2-7	TRBD2	once	CASSWGRASYEQYF	TGTGCCAGCAGCTGGGGGAGGGCCTCCTACGAGCAGTACTTC
TRBV28	TRBJ1-3	TRBD1	once	CASSLFTGAGNTIYF	TGTGCCAGCAGTTTGTTCACAGGGGCGGGAAACACCATATATTTT
TRBV28	TRBJ2-7	TRBD1	few	CASSFDRGAYEQYF	TGTGCCAGCAGTTTCGACAGGGGGGCGTACGAGCAGTACTTC
TRBV28	TRBJ1-4	.	.	CASSLTVLNANEKLFF	TGTGCCAGCAGTTTAACGGTCTTAAATGCTAATGAAAAACTGTTTTTT
TRBV4-3	TRBJ1-2	TRBD1	.	CASSHTHRGDGYTF	TGCGCCAGCAGCCACACACACAGGGGAGATGGCTACACCTTC
TRBV20-1	TRBJ1-1	.	.	CSAMGGSEAFF	TGCAGTGCCATGGGGGGGAGTGAAGCTTTCTTT
TRBV5-5	TRBJ1-1	.	few	CASSPTGGAVLEAFF	TGTGCCAGCAGCCCAACGGGGGGGGCAGTCCTTGAAGCTTTCTTT
TRBV4-2	TRBJ1-4	.	.	CASSSLEGGATNEKLFF	TGTGCCAGCAGTTCTTTGGAGGGGGGGGCAACTAATGAAAAGCTGTTTTTT
TRBV28	TRBJ1-6	TRBD1	.	CASALGQSNSPLHF	TGTGCCAGCGCCTTGGGACAGAGTAATTCACCCCTCCACTTT
TRBV7-9	TRBJ2-1	.	.	CASSLRQIHEQFF	TGTGCCAGCAGCTTACGACAGATCCACGAGCAGTTCTTC
TRBV5-1	TRBJ1-1	.	.	CASSRRGGGAEAFF	TGCGCCAGCAGCAGGCGGGGGGGTGGGGCTGAAGCTTTCTTT
TRBV5-4	TRBJ1-4	.	.	CASSLGQKNEKLFF	TGTGCCAGCAGCTTGGGACAAAAAAATGAAAAACTGTTTTTT
TRBV6-1	TRBJ1-1	.	.	CASSDRYPPFGTEAFF	TGTGCCAGCAGTGATAGATATCCTCCTTTTGGCACTGAAGCTTTCTTT
TRBV11-1	TRBJ2-1	TRBD2	.	CASSFSGLYNEQFF	TGTGCCAGCAGCTTTAGCGGGTTGTACAATGAGCAGTTCTTC
TRBV18	TRBJ1-2	.	.	CASSLFEGVTNYGYTF	TGTGCCAGCTCACTTTTTGAGGGGGTGACTAACTATGGCTACACCTTC
TRBV5-6	TRBJ2-7	.	.	CASSPIQGSEQYF	TGTGCCAGCAGCCCCATACAGGGCAGCGAGCAGTACTTC
TRBV5-6	TRBJ2-7	TRBD2	.	CASSSGGGGDEQYF	TGTGCCAGCAGCTCGGGGGGGGGTGGAGACGAGCAGTACTTC
TRBV5-1	TRBJ1-1	TRBD1	.	CASSRGQGGGRNTEAFF	TGCGCCAGCAGCCGAGGCCAAGGAGGGGGCCGGAACACTGAAGCTTTCTTT
TRBV18	TRBJ1-1	.	.	CASSRAGKNTEAFF	TGTGCCAGCTCACGCGCCGGGAAGAACACTGAAGCTTTCTTT
TRBV19	TRBJ1-5	.	.	CASTRGGLEPQHF	TGTGCCAGTACCCGGGGGGGGCTCGAGCCCCAGCATTTT
TRBV11-1	TRBJ2-7	.	.	CASSLVWASNSYEQYF	TGTGCCAGCAGCTTAGTATGGGCAAGCAACTCCTACGAGCAGTACTTC
TRBV7-8	TRBJ2-7	.	.	CASSSIPPRTLTSYEQYF	TGTGCCAGCAGCTCAATACCCCCCCGGACACTAACCTCCTACGAGCAGTACTTC
TRBV28	TRBJ2-5	TRBD2	.	CASSSPASGLETQYF	TGTGCCAGCAGTTCCCCGGCTAGCGGGTTGGAGACCCAGTACTTC
TRBV19	TRBJ2-6	TRBD1	.	CASSKTGGSGANVLTF	TGTGCCAGTAGTAAAACAGGGGGCTCTGGGGCCAACGTCCTGACTTTC
TRBV7-9	TRBJ1-1	.	.	CASSRRVSEGTEAFF	TGTGCCAGCAGCCGCCGGGTCTCAGAGGGCACTGAAGCTTTCTTT
TRBV7-6	TRBJ1-1	.	.	CASSLVVSNTEAFF	TGTGCCAGCAGCTTAGTTGTCTCGAACACTGAAGCTTTCTTT
TRBV28	TRBJ1-2	.	.	CASREQGSNYGYTF	TGTGCCAGCAGAGAACAGGGATCCAACTATGGCTACACCTTC
TRBV10-3	TRBJ2-1	TRBD1	.	CATRESWSTGERSYNEQFF	TGTGCCACCCGAGAGAGCTGGTCGACAGGGGAGAGGTCCTACAATGAGCAGTTCTTC
TRBV10-3	TRBJ2-1	.	.	CAISLGRNEQFF	TGTGCCATCAGCCTAGGGAGAAATGAGCAGTTCTTC
TRBV25-1	TRBJ2-7	TRBD1	.	CASSELLGQGANEQYF	TGTGCCAGCAGTGAACTCTTAGGGCAGGGGGCGAATGAGCAGTACTTC
TRBV7-9	TRBJ1-5	TRBD1	few	CASSPWDRRKPQHF	TGTGCCAGCAGCCCTTGGGACAGGCGGAAACCCCAGCATTTT
TRBV5-1	TRBJ2-1	TRBD2	.	CASSPSGRTRNEQFF	TGCGCCAGCAGCCCTAGCGGGAGAACTCGGAATGAGCAGTTCTTC
TRBV7-9	TRBJ2-1	.	.	CASSPRGRGGEFF	TGTGCCAGCAGCCCCCGAGGGCGGGGCGGCGAGTTCTTC
TRBV11-2	TRBJ2-7	TRBD1	.	CASSPWTGPVYEQYF	TGTGCCAGCAGCCCTTGGACAGGCCCTGTCTACGAGCAGTACTTC
TRBV2	TRBJ1-5	TRBD1	.	CASSATPGQGGEPQHF	TGTGCCAGCAGTGCCACCCCGGGACAGGGAGGTGAGCCCCAGCATTTT
TRBV4-1	TRBJ2-5	TRBD1	.	CASSHPGTGGLVQYF	TGCGCCAGCAGCCACCCCGGGACAGGGGGTCTGGTCCAGTACTTC
TRBV27	TRBJ1-1	TRBD1	.	CASSTRTGLRKNTEAFF	TGTGCCAGCAGTACCAGGACAGGCCTTAGGAAGAACACTGAAGCTTTCTTT
TRBV19	TRBJ1-5	.	.	CASSIGDFETDQPQHF	TGTGCCAGTAGTATAGGGGACTTCGAAACCGATCAGCCCCAGCATTTT
TRBV6-4	TRBJ2-1	TRBD2	.	CASSDSNSGTYNEQFF	TGTGCCAGCAGTGACTCGAACAGCGGGACCTACAATGAGCAGTTCTTC
TRBV28	TRBJ2-7	TRBD2	.	CASSLSRGVAYEQYF	TGTGCCAGCAGTTTATCGCGGGGGGTGGCCTACGAGCAGTACTTC
TRBV27	TRBJ2-7	.	.	CASSLARDYEQYF	TGTGCCAGCAGTTTGGCTCGGGATTACGAGCAGTACTTC
TRBV28	TRBJ2-1	.	.	CASSPGLSRGQIYNEQFF	TGTGCCAGCAGTCCAGGGTTAAGTCGAGGACAGATCTACAATGAGCAGTTCTTC
TRBV4-1	TRBJ1-6	.	.	CASSQDWRGRPLHF	TGCGCCAGCAGCCAAGATTGGAGGGGTAGGCCCCTCCACTTT
TRBV30	TRBJ1-2	TRBD1	few	CAAFGTVYGYTF	TGTGCCGCCTTTGGGACAGTTTATGGCTACACCTTC
TRBV27	TRBJ2-2	.	.	CASSPFAGELFF	TGTGCCAGCAGTCCCTTCGCCGGGGAGCTGTTTTTT
TRBV5-1	TRBJ2-5	.	.	CASSLGHQYQETQYF	TGCGCCAGCAGCCTGGGACACCAGTACCAAGAGACCCAGTACTTC
TRBV28	TRBJ2-7	TRBD1	.	CASSYRGLNEQYF	TGTGCCAGCAGTTACAGGGGGCTAAACGAGCAGTACTTC
TRBV4-3	TRBJ2-6	.	medium-sized	CASSQDGGISGANVLTF	TGCGCCAGCAGCCAAGATGGAGGGATCTCTGGGGCCAACGTCCTGACTTTC
TRBV4-1	TRBJ1-2	.	.	CASSQTVREGGYTF	TGCGCCAGCAGCCAGACCGTCAGGGAGGGCGGCTACACCTTC
TRBV28	TRBJ1-2	.	few	CASSPIAVGYTF	TGTGCCAGCAGTCCCATCGCGGTTGGCTACACCTTC
TRBV28	TRBJ2-7	TRBD1	few	CASTTGGYINEQYF	TGTGCCAGCACAACAGGGGGCTACATTAACGAGCAGTACTTC
TRBV6-1	TRBJ1-5	TRBD1	.	CASSEAGGGQPQHF	TGTGCCAGCAGTGAAGCAGGGGGCGGGCAGCCCCAGCATTTT
TRBV7-8	TRBJ1-1	.	.	CASSLFGSYLGEAFF	TGTGCCAGCAGCTTGTTTGGGAGTTATCTAGGTGAAGCTTTCTTT
TRBV27	TRBJ2-1	.	.	CASSHWGQGRKANEQFF	TGTGCCAGCAGCCACTGGGGGCAGGGGCGGAAGGCTAATGAGCAGTTCTTC
TRBV27	TRBJ2-2	.	few	CASSFTNTGELFF	TGTGCCAGCAGTTTTACGAACACCGGGGAGCTGTTTTTT
TRBV10-3	TRBJ2-3	TRBD2	.	CAISSGLAGEADTQYF	TGTGCCATCAGTTCTGGCCTAGCGGGAGAAGCAGATACGCAGTATTTT
TRBV19	TRBJ2-3	.	.	CASTQDHSSDTQYF	TGTGCCAGTACCCAGGATCACTCCTCAGATACGCAGTATTTT